Listed here is a single T cell receptor (beta chain). Its antigen is still unknown. Both 60 Vbeta primers and 13 Jbeta primers went into the PCR. Using immunoSEQ multiplex PCR, the repertoire was profiled, and TCRdb retains in-frame clones only, with some absent. The data hold 150,000 to 200,000 clones, with about 88% observed a single time. Trimming removed 0 bases at V and 4 bases at J, with 7 bases between. Germline V gene sequence: CDR1 MGHRA, CDR2 YSYEKL. This CDR3 has 14 amino acids. This sample is drawn from a study of cytomegalovirus exposure and HLA in healthy donors. Study outcomes and limitations: In a later analysis, V- and J-gene trimming of beta chains associated with a DCLRE1C missense variant, replicated independently.

The clonotype originates from a girl under three years old in good health and CMV-seronegative. The chain recombines TRBV4-1 with TRBJ1-3; D gene unclear. The sequenced sample was PBMCs. The CDR3: CASSQDFPGNTIYF. Written as DNA, the CDR3 is TGCGCCAGCAGCCAAGATTTTCCGGGAAACACCATATATTTT.